This TCR beta chain was recorded in a study of graft-versus-host responses after intestinal transplantation. Points from the study as a whole: Among recipient marrow samples, GvH clones were found; some appeared first in ileum or blood.

Germline V gives CDR1 MNHNY, CDR2 SVGAGI (reference sequence). V was cut by 6 bases and J by 2 bases, with 14 bases left in between. CDR3 length equals 14 residues. Some 200,000 CFSE-labeled responder cells were plated with some 200,000 irradiated, violet-dye-labeled stimulator cells. The authors sorted proliferating CFSE-low CD3+CD4+ and CD3+CD8+ responders after the reaction. The data were produced by immunoSEQ multiplex PCR, yet TCRdb's version contains in-frame clones alone and is incomplete. Of some 19,000 clones listed, 35% to 40% are singletons. This clone was found once. The origin of this receptor is a human patient who was an organ donor for intestinal transplantation. The source was alloreactive CD4+ T cells from a mixed lymphocyte reaction culture, collected before transplantation. Described subset: CFSE-low proliferating T cells sorted from roughly 6-day pre-transplant mixed lymphocyte reaction (GvH or HvG direction). The rearrangement joins TRBV6-6 to TRBJ2-7; no clear D gene. The CDR3 sequence: CASRPNFEAYEQYF. The CDR3 region has the DNA TGTGCCAGCAGACCTAACTTTGAGGCCTACGAGCAGTACTTC.